This TCR beta chain was recovered during a study of CD8+ T cells in alopecia areata. Study information: Treated patients received oral tofacitinib, 5 to 10 mg twice daily.

As for this clone: The target antigen is unknown.

Findings and caveats of the study: Scalp sample data also include resident alphabeta T cells from normal skin.

Both peripheral blood and punch biopsies of lesional scalp skin were obtained from patients who had alopecia areata. Both CD4+ and CD8+ T cells were separated by sorting PBMCs. The authors extracted RNA and reverse transcribed it into cDNA as the sequencing template. Here immunoSEQ multiplex PCR was the method, and the copy in TCRdb shows in-frame clones only, minus some. The table lists about 180,000 clones, roughly 60% of them singletons, with 1.5% to 2% in the top ten. The CDR3 is made up of 14 amino acids. Germline-derived CDR1 and CDR2 are MNHNS and SASEGT. V dropped 4 bases and J dropped 6; count of bases not matched to a gene: 5.

The genes are TRBV6-1 and TRBJ2-7; 11 bases agree with TRBD1. The source material was CD4+ T cells sorted from blood, sampled at week 0. The sequence came from a human donor with alopecia areata. The CDR3 DNA sequence: TGTGCCAGCAGTGCAGCCGGGACAGGGGGCGAGCAGTACTTC. It encodes CASSAAGTGGEQYF.